This T cell receptor beta chain originates from a study of blood T cell repertoires in COVID-19. Germline-derived CDR1 and CDR2 are LNHNV and YYDKDF (reference sequence). The V and J ends lost 6 bases and 8 bases respectively, with 14 bases between them. This CDR3 region has 13 residues. Sequencing was performed with immunoSEQ multiplex PCR; in TCRdb, only in-frame clones are kept and a portion is missing. The sample holds some 460,000 clones, roughly 87% seen once. This clone occurred once. This chain connects TRBV15 to TRBJ2-1, with D possibly TRBD1 on 6 matching bases. The clonotype comes from a woman between 18 and 29 years old with acute COVID-19. Sequenced sample: PBMCs or T cells enriched from blood (not recorded which). CDR3 sequence: CATSTGRNDEQFF. The CDR3 DNA is TGTGCCACCAGTACAGGGCGTAATGATGAGCAGTTCTTC.